This TCR beta chain stems from a study of blood T cell repertoires in COVID-19. Seattle patients were enrolled during active infection and followed longitudinally. In the original analysis: For nucleated cells, counts were estimated from reference gene primer amplification. Using immunoSEQ multiplex PCR, the repertoire was profiled, and TCRdb retains in-frame clones only, with some absent. D and trimming were read from the DNA, whereas the V and J calls and clone size are those reported in that table. The table lists 70,000 or so clones, roughly 80% of them singletons. With 4 bases clipped from V and 5 bases from J, the junction kept 5 bases outside the gene matches. This CDR3 comprises 14 residues. Per germline, CDR1 MNHEY and CDR2 SVGAGI.

The V call is TRBV6-5, the J call TRBJ2-5; 9 bases are a match to TRBD2. The sample taken for sequencing was peripheral blood. The receptor was isolated from a man in his sixties with COVID-19, enrolled during active disease. CDR3 bases: TGTGCCAGCAGTTTTAGCGGGAGAGTGGAGACCCAGTACTTC. It yields the protein CASSFSGRVETQYF.